This TCR beta chain is drawn from a study of shared clonotypes between healthy human individuals. Study details: The study used three CD4 naive, three CD4 memory, two CD8 naive and one CD8 memory plate per donor.

CD8 cells regarded as naive lacked CD45RO, were positively chosen for CCR7, and omitted terminally differentiated effector memory CD45RA+ cells. J gave up 9 bases and V 1 base, and 3 bases lay outside the gene matches. There are 13 residues in the CDR3. CDR1 is SGDLS and CDR2 is YYNGEE in the germline V gene. The genomic DNA of each subset was split evenly across several immunoSEQ plates. Assay used: immunoSEQ multiplex PCR; TCRdb lists only in-frame clones, some missing. The sample has roughly 600,000 clones, about 98% seen once. Sequencing input: naive CD8+ T cells sorted from blood. The source of this sequence is a man aged 25-40 years in good health. This chain uses TRBV9 with TRBJ2-1, with TRBD2 matching 8 bases. The CDR3 protein is CASSVSGGLEQFF. CDR3 nucleotides: TGTGCCAGCAGCGTAAGCGGGGGTCTTGAGCAGTTCTTC.